The sequence of this T cell receptor beta chain was determined in a study of beta chain features in type 1 diabetes (dated by TCRdb to the late 2010s). As for the study more broadly: Mean age, gender distribution, total cell number and subset yield were not different between patients and healthy donors. A total of roughly 100,000,000 sorted cells were examined across all samples, and the number of cells per subset was strongly correlated with RNA yield. The study compared TCRB repertoires of sorted circulating CD4+ T cell subsets between recently diagnosed type 1 diabetes patients and matched healthy donors. Regulatory and stem cell-like memory subsets were obtained from only 8 patients and roughly 8 healthy donors, while naive and central memory subsets were obtained from all 28 donors.

The sample holds a few counts of this clone. Its recognized antigen is unknown. No much larger clonotype is one base removed from it; base qualities were not supplied. The High Capacity cDNA Reverse Transcription Kit was used to reverse transcribe all of the isolated RNA, meaning that expressed TCRB transcripts were what got sequenced. Deep immunoSEQ sequencing was performed on naive, central memory and regulatory T cell samples, with an average of around 3.4 million total reads per sample. Sorted cells were lysed in RLT buffer, and RNA was extracted using DNase-treated RNeasy Micro or Mini kits according to cell number. To prevent cross-contamination, every cell subset was processed on its own, while patient and healthy donor samples were processed together. The immunoSEQ multiplex PCR was used to amplify TCRB sequences from cDNA, generating 87-bp fragments that spanned the CDR3 region. Amplicons were sequenced on the Illumina HiSeq platform. On the authors' methods: Synthetic template baselines were used to correct PCR bias computationally, reads within Hamming distance 2 were collapsed together, and singletons that could not be merged were discarded. By aligning reads against IMGT, V, D and J genes, CDR3 length, and insertions or deletions at six rearrangement sites were assigned. Within each subset, clonotype counts were normalized to sorted cell number, after which true diversity and Gini coefficients were computed with the tcR R package. The overlap coefficient, calculated on TCRB nucleotide sequences, was used to quantify repertoire sharing. As a proxy for the pre-selection repertoire, out-of-frame TCRB sequences from naive cells were analyzed. The source is immuneACCESS, and TCRdb retained only in-frame sequences with V and J called. Part of the clones is not carried over; for the studies checked, unresolved V genes explain less than half of this, and the remainder is unexplained. The DNA was the basis for D and trimming; V, J and clone size are from that table. The sample table contains 600,000 or so clones; only one count was recorded for roughly an eighth of them. The ten largest account for approximately 0.043% of the sample.

A single peripheral blood draw of around 120 mL on average was collected from each donor into heparinised tubes. Using a panel that included CD45RO, CCR7, CD25, CD127, CD95 and CD27, naive, central memory, regulatory and stem cell-like memory CD4+ T cells were sorted on a BD FACSAria II. All sorted populations exceeded 95% purity. PBMCs were separated immediately by Lymphoprep density gradient centrifugation and were stained directly, without being cultured. Samples were stained and sorted in pairs, with one healthy donor and one patient per experiment, so that batch effects were minimized. CDR3 length: 14 amino acids, cysteine to phenylalanine. Here the CDR3 DNA is all that survives: 42 bases in frame from base 1. V and J are truncated by 5 bases and 8 bases respectively, leaving an intervening sequence of 15 bases. CDR1 is given as SNHLY and CDR2 as FYNNEI, both from the germline V gene. Results the study describes overall, beyond this receptor: At VDJ recombination sites, patients with type 1 diabetes made fewer insertions and deleted more nucleotides, a pattern implying thymic rearrangement abnormalities. Because the HLA sub-analyses included only small numbers of individuals, any influence of HLA type on TCRB rearrangement was left unresolved. Naive, central memory and regulatory TCRB repertoires appeared to be more alike among patients than among healthy donors. A moderate but significant shortening of TCRB CDR3 length was observed in type 1 diabetes patients in all four CD4+ subsets. Because cDNA rather than genomic DNA was sequenced, highly expressing activated cells could have been over-represented, although no difference in activation and CD3 levels was found between groups. Shorter templates might have been favored by PCR, but patient and control samples were amplified and corrected together, so both groups would have been affected equally by any skew.

The sequenced material came from naive CD4+ T cells from blood. The cell subset or site label corresponds to: true naive CD4+ T cells. This clonotype was obtained from a man aged 18 to 29 with type 1 diabetes. Recombination joined TRBV2 with TRBJ1-4; the D gene remains uncertain. The DNA is as follows: TGTGCCAGCAGTCCCGACGGCCTCCCCGAAAAACTGTTTTTT. Its coded protein is CASSPDGLPEKLFF.